The 8 T cell receptor beta chains presented below share a single source sample, sequenced in a study of CD8+ T cells in alopecia areata. Following extraction, RNA underwent reverse transcription to cDNA, which served as the sequencing template. Only in-frame clones appear in the TCRdb table, and some are missing; sequencing was by immunoSEQ multiplex PCR. The table shows approximately 210,000 clones, with approximately 65% occurring only once. Treatment specified: oral pan-JAK inhibitor, 5-10 mg twice daily. Sequencing used CD4+ T cells sorted from blood, obtained around week 44, from a patient treated with tofacitinib. The receptor set was obtained from a human donor with alopecia areata.

The chain combines TRBV27 with TRBJ1-5; the D is unclear. CDR3 length: 16 residues. Germline CDR1 reads MNHEY; CDR2 reads SMNVEV (reference sequence). Trimming shortened V by 5 bases and J by 6 bases, and 20 bases separated the two germline ends. CDR3 DNA: TGTGCCAGCAGTCCTCGGACGCGCCTTTCCCTTCAGCCCCAGCATTTT. Its protein product is CASSPRTRLSLQPQHF.

The chain uses TRBV30 and TRBJ1-2; 9 bases agree with TRBD1. Germline assignment: CDR1 GTSNPN and CDR2 SVGIG (reference sequence). The V gene end was trimmed by 2 bases and the J gene end by 7 bases; junction bases not matched to a gene: 8. This CDR3 spans 14 amino acids. CDR3 amino acids: CAWSSQGTGIGYTF. The DNA for the CDR3 is TGTGCCTGGAGTTCACAGGGGACAGGGATTGGCTACACCTTC.

The V and J genes are TRBV30 and TRBJ1-2; 9 nucleotides agree with TRBD1. The CDR3 sequence is 17 residues long. Germline V gene lookup returns CDR1 GTSNPN and CDR2 SVGIG (reference sequence). Trimming took 4 bases from V and 0 from J; bases not matched to a gene: 12. Written as DNA, the CDR3 is TGTGCCTGGACCAGTCCCGGGACAGGGAATTCTAACTATGGCTACACCTTC. Amino acids: CAWTSPGTGNSNYGYTF. Complete variable domain (other parts from reference TRBV30 and TRBJ1-2): SQTIHQWPATLVQPVGSPLSLECTVEGTSNPNLYWYRQAAGRGLQLLFYSVGIGQISSEVPQNLSASRPQDRQFILSSKKLLLSDSGFYLCAWTSPGTGNSNYGYTFGSGTRLTVV.

This clone was counted once. The same CDR3 is also encoded by other DNA sequences in this sample. The chain links TRBV5-1 to TRBJ2-2; either TRBD1 or TRBD2 may fit D (6 bases each). V was cut by 3 bases and J by 5 bases, with 14 bases left in between. There are 15 residues in the CDR3. The germline gives CDR1 SGHRS, CDR2 YFSETQ. CDR3 sequence reads: CASSSGGAGTGELFF. In nucleotides, the CDR3 is TGCGCCAGCAGCTCCGGGGGCGCGGGGACCGGGGAGCTGTTTTTT.

The rearrangement joins TRBV4-2 to TRBJ1-2, with D unresolved. Trimming removed 0 bases from V and 2 bases from J, with 10 bases in between. The CDR3 has 15 amino acids. In germline, CDR1 is LGHNA, CDR2 YNFKEQ. The CDR3 protein is CASSQDSTSNYGYTF. The CDR3 DNA sequence: TGTGCCAGCAGCCAAGATTCGACATCCAACTATGGCTACACCTTC.

J is TRBJ2-7 and V is TRBV29-1; maybe TRBD1 (5 bases). V lost 6 bases and J 2 bases, leaving 17 bases between the germline ends. There are 14 residues in the CDR3. Germline V gene lookup returns CDR1 SQVTM and CDR2 ANQGSEA. CDR3 amino acids: CSVSTGSKPYEQYF. In DNA form, the CDR3 reads TGCAGCGTCTCTACAGGTTCAAAGCCCTACGAGCAGTACTTC.

This clone appeared a few times. The V call is TRBV9, the J call TRBJ2-2; either TRBD1 or TRBD2 may fit D (6 bases each). CDR1 and CDR2 from the germline V gene are SGDLS and YYNGEE. V was cut by 2 bases and J by 6 bases, with 14 bases left in between. The CDR3 contains 15 residues. The DNA of the CDR3 is TGTGCCAGCAGCGTTCTTCCAGGGGAGGCCGGGGAGCTGTTTTTT. The encoded protein is CASSVLPGEAGELFF.

The rearrangement joins TRBV29-1 to TRBJ1-5, with TRBD1 matching over 7 bases. From germline, CDR1 is SQVTM and CDR2 ANQGSEA. The CDR3 spans 17 residues. This chain's CDR3 is CTQRPPVPGQPNQPQHF. In DNA form, the CDR3 reads TGCACACAACGCCCCCCCGTCCCGGGACAGCCAAATCAGCCCCAGCATTTT.